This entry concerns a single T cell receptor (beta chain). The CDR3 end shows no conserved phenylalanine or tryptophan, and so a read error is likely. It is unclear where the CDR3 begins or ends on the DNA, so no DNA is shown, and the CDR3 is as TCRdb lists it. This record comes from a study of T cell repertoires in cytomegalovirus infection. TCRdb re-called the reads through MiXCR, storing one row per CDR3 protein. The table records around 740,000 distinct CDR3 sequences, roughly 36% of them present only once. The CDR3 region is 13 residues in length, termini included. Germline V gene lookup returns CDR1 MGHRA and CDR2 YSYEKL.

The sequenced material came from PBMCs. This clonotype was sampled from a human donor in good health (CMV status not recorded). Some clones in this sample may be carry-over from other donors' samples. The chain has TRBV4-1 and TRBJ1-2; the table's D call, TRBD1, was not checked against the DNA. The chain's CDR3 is CASSPRSSYGYNL.